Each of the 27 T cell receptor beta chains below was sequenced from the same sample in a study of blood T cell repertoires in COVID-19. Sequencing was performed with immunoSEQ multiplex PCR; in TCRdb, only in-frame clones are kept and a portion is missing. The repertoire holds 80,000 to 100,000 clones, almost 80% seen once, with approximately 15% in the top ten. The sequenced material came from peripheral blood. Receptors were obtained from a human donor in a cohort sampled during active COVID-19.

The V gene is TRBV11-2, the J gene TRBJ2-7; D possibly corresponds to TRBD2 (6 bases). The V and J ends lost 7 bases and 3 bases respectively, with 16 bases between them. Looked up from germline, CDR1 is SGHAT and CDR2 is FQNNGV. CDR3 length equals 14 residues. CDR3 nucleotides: TGTGCCAGCACCAGGAGTAGCGGAAACTACGAGCAGTACTTC. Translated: CASTRSSGNYEQYF.

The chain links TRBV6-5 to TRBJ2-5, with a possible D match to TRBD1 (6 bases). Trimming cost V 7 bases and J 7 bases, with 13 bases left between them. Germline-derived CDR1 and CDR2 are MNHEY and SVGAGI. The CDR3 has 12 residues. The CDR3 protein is CASMTRGGTQYF. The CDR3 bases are TGTGCCAGCATGACCAGGGGCGGGACCCAGTACTTC.

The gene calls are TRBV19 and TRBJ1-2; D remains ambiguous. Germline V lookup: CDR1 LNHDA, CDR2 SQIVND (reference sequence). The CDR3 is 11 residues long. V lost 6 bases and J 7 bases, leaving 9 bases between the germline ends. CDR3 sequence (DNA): TGTGCCAGTAGCGAGGGCCGTGGCTACACCTTC. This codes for CASSEGRGYTF.

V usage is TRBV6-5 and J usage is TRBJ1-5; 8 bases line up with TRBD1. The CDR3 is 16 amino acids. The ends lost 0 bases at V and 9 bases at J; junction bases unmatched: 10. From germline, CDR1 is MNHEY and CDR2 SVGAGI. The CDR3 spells CASSYSAPGTGWPQHF. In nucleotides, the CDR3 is TGTGCCAGCAGTTACTCGGCCCCCGGGACAGGCTGGCCCCAGCATTTT.

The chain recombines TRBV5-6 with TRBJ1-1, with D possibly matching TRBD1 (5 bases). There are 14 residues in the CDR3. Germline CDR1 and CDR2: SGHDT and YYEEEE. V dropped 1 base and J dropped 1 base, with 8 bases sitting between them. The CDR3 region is CASSLRQTNTEAFF. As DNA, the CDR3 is TGTGCCAGCAGCTTGAGACAGACGAACACTGAAGCTTTCTTT.

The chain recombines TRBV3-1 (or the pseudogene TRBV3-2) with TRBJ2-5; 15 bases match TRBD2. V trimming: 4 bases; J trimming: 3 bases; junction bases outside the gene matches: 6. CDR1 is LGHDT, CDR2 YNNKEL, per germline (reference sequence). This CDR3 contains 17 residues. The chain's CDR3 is CASSRTSGGVLKETQYF. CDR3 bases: TGTGCCAGCAGCCGGACTAGCGGGGGGGTCCTTAAAGAGACCCAGTACTTC.

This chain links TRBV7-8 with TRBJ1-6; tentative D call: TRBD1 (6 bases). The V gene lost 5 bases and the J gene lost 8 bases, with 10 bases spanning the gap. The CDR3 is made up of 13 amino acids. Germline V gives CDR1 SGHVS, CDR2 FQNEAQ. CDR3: CASSAYRDSPLHF. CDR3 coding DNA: TGTGCCAGCAGCGCATACAGGGATTCACCCCTCCACTTT.

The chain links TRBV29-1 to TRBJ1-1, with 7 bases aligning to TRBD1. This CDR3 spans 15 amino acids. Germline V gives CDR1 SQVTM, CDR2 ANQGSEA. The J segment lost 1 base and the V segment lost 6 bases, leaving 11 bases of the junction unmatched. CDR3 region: CSVPRVGQPNTEAFF. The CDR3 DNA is TGCAGCGTCCCCAGGGTGGGACAGCCGAACACTGAAGCTTTCTTT.

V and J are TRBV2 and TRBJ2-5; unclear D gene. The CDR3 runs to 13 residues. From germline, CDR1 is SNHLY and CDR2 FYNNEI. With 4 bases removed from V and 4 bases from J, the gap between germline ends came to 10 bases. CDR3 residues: CASSGGSVETQYF. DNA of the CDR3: TGTGCCAGCAGTGGAGGTTCAGTAGAGACCCAGTACTTC.

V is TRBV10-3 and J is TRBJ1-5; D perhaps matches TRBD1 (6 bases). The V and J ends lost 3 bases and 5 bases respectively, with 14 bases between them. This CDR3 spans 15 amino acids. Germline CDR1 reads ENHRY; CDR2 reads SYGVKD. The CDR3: CAISDSARGHQPQHF. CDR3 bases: TGTGCCATCAGTGATTCGGCCAGGGGCCATCAGCCCCAGCATTTT.

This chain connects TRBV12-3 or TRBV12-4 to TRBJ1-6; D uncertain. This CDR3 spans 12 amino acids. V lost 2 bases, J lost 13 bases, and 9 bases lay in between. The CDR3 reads CASSLSRSPLHF. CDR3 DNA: TGTGCCAGCAGTTTATCTCGGTCCCCCCTCCACTTT.

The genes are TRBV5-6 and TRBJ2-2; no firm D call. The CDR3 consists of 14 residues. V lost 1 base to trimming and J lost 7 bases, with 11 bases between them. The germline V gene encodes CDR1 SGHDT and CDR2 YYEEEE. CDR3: CASSLPHRNGELFF. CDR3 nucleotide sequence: TGTGCCAGCAGCTTGCCCCACAGAAACGGGGAGCTGTTTTTT.

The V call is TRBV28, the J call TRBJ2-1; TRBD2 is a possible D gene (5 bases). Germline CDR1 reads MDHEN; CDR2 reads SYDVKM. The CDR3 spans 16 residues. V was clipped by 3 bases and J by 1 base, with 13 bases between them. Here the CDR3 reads CASSLLAGGSYNEQFF. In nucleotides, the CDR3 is TGTGCCAGCAGTTTGTTAGCCGGAGGTTCCTACAATGAGCAGTTCTTC.

CDR3 DNA sequence: TGTGCCATCCGCCCGGGGGACGTTAGCACAGATACGCAGTATTTT. It encodes CAIRPGDVSTDTQYF. J is TRBJ2-3 and V is TRBV5-4; TRBD2 is a possible D gene (6 bases). The CDR3 loop spans 15 amino acids. In germline, CDR1 is SGHNT, CDR2 YYREEE (reference sequence). V was trimmed by 9 bases and J by 0 bases, leaving 17 bases between them. Full variable domain (outside the CDR3, taken from reference TRBV5-4 and TRBJ2-3): ETGVTQSPTHLIKTRGQQVTLRCSSQSGHNTVSWYQQALGQGPQFIFQYYREEENGRGNFPPRFSGLQFPNYSSELNVNALELDDSALYLCAIRPGDVSTDTQYFGPGTRLTVL.

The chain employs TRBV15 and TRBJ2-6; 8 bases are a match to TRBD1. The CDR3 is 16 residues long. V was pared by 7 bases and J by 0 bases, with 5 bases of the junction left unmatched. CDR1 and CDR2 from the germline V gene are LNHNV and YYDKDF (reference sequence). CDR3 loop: CATNEDRASGANVLTF. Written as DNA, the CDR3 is TGTGCCACCAACGAGGACAGGGCCTCTGGGGCCAACGTCCTGACTTTC.

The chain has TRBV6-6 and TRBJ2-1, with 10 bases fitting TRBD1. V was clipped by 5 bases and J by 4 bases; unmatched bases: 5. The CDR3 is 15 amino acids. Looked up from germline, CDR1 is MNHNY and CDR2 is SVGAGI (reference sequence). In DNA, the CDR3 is TGTGCCAGCAGTGACAGGGGGCGAGGGTACAATGAGCAGTTCTTC. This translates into CASSDRGRGYNEQFF.

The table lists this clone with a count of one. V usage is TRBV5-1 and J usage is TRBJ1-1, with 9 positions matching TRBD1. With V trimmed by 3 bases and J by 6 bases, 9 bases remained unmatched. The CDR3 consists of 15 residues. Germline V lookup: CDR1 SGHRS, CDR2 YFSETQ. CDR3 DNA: TGCGCCAGCAGCTACACCGCGACAGGGGGACCTGAAGCTTTCTTT. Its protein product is CASSYTATGGPEAFF.

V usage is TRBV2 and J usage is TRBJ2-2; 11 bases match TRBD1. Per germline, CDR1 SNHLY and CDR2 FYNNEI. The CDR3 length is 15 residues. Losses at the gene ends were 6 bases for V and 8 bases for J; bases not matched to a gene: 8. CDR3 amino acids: CASSLRDRGEGELFF. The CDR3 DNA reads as TGTGCCAGCAGCCTAAGGGACAGGGGGGAAGGGGAGCTGTTTTTT.

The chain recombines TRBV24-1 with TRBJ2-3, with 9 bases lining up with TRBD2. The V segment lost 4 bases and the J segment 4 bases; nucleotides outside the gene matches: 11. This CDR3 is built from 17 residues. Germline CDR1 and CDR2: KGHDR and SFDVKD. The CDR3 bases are TGTGCCACCAGTGAATGGCCTAGCGGGATTAAGTCAGATACGCAGTATTTT. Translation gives CATSEWPSGIKSDTQYF.

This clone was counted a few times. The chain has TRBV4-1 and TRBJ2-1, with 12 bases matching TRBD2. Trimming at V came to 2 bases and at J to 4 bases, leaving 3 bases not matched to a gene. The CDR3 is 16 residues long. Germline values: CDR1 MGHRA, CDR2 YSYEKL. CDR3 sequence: CASSQPTSGRYNEQFF. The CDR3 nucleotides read TGCGCCAGCAGCCAACCGACTAGCGGGAGATACAATGAGCAGTTCTTC.

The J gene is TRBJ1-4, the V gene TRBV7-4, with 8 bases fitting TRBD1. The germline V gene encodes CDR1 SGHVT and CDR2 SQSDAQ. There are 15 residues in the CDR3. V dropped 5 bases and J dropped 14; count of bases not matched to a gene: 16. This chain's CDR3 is CASSTDRAILIRLFF. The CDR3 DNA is TGTGCCAGCAGCACGGACAGGGCCATTCTTATCAGGCTGTTTTTT. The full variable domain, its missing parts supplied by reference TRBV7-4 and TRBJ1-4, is GAGVSQSPRYKVAKRGRDVALRCDSISGHVTLYWYRQTLGQGSEVLTYSQSDAQRDKSGRPSGRFSAERPERSVSTLKIQRTEQGDSAVYLCASSTDRAILIRLFFGSGTQLSVL.

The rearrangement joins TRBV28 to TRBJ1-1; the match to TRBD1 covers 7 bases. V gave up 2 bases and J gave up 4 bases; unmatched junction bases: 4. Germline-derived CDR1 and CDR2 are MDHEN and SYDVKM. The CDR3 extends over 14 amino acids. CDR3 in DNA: TGTGCCAGCAGTTTACCGGGACAGCCCACTGAAGCTTTCTTT. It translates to CASSLPGQPTEAFF.

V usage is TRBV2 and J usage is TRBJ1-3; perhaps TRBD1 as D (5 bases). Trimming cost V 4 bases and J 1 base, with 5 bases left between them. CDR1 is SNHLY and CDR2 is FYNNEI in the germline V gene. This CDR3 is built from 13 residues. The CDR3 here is CASSAGSGNTIYF. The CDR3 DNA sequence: TGTGCCAGCAGTGCAGGGTCTGGAAACACCATATATTTT.

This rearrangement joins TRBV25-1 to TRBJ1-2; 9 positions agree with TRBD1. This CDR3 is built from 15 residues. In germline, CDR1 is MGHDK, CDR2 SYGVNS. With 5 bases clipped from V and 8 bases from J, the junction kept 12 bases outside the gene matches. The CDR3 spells CASSKSGTGHLGYTF. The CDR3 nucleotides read TGTGCCAGCAGTAAGTCCGGGACAGGGCATTTGGGCTACACCTTC.

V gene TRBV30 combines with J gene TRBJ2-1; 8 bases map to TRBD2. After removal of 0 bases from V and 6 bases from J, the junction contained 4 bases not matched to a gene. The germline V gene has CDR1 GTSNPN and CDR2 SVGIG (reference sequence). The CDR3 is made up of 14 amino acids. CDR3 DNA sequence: TGTGCCTGGAGTGTCGGGGGGGGCCTCAATGAGCAGTTCTTC. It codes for CAWSVGGGLNEQFF.

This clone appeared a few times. In DNA, the CDR3 is TGTGCCAGCAGTGAAACAGGGGGCCCGAACACTGAAGCTTTCTTT. Protein: CASSETGGPNTEAFF. The chain joins TRBV2 to TRBJ1-1; 9 bases are a match to TRBD1. Germline values: CDR1 SNHLY, CDR2 FYNNEI. This CDR3 region has 15 residues. V shed 2 bases and J 1 base; nucleotides not matched to a gene: 2.

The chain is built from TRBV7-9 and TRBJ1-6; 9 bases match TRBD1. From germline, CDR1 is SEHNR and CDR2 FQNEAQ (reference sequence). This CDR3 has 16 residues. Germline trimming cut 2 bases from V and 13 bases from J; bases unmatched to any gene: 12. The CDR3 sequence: CASSLRTGVGSSPLHF. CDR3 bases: TGTGCCAGCAGCTTAAGGACAGGGGTTGGTTCGTCGCCCCTCCACTTT. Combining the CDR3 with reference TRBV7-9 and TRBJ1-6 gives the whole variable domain DTGVSQNPRHKITKRGQNVTFRCDPISEHNRLYWYRQTLGQGPEFLTYFQNEAQLEKSRLLSDRFSAERPKGSFSTLEIQRTEQGDSAMYLCASSLRTGVGSSPLHFGNGTRLTVT.